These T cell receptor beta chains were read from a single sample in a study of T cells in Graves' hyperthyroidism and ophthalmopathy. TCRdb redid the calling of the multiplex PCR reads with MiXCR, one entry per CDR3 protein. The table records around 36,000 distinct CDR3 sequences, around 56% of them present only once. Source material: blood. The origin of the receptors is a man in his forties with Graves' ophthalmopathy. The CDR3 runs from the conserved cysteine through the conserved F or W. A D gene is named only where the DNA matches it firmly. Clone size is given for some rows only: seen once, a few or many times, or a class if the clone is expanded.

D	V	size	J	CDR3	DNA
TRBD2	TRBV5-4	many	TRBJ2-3	CASSMVSGSGADTQYF	TGTGCCAGCAGCATGGTTAGCGGGAGTGGTGCAGATACGCAGTATTTT
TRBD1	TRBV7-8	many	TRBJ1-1	CASSLPGQGPGEAFF	TGTGCCAGCAGCCTTCCGGGACAGGGTCCTGGTGAAGCTTTCTTT
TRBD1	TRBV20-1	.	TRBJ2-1	CSARDPGQGGSGTQFF	TGCAGTGCTAGAGATCCCGGACAGGGCGGCAGTGGTACGCAGTTCTTC
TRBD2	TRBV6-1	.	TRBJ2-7	CVSGESGIYEQYF	TGTGTCAGCGGTGAAAGCGGGATTTACGAGCAGTACTTC
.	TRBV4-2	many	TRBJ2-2	CASSQGLGGRTGELFF	TGTGCCAGCAGCCAAGGCCTGGGGGGCAGGACCGGGGAGCTGTTTTTT
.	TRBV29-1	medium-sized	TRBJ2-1	CSVEGSSYNEQFF	TGCAGCGTTGAGGGCAGCTCCTACAATGAGCAGTTCTTC
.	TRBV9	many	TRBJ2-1	CASSVQVAQRGNEQFF	TGTGCCAGCAGCGTACAGGTAGCCCAGAGGGGCAATGAGCAGTTCTTC
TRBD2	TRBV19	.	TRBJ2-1	CASSPRTSGGWREQFF	TGTGCCAGTAGTCCGAGGACTAGCGGGGGGTGGCGGGAGCAGTTCTTC
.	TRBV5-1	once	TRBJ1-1	CASSPSGAGSTEAFF	TGCGCCAGCAGCCCTTCAGGGGCAGGGAGCACTGAAGCTTTCTTT
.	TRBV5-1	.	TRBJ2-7	CASTGGAGTGYEQYF	TGCGCCAGCACCGGGGGGGCCGGGACAGGTTACGAGCAGTACTTC
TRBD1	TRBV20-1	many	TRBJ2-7	CSASRDSISYEQYF	TGCAGTGCTAGCCGGGACAGTATATCCTACGAGCAGTACTTC
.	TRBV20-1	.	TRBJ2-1	CSASLGDNEQFF	TGCAGTGCGAGTTTAGGAGACAATGAGCAGTTCTTC
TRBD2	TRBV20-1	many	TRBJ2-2	CSASLTSGGAGELFF	TGCAGTGCTAGCCTGACTAGCGGGGGGGCCGGGGAGCTGTTTTTT
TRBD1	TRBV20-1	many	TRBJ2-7	CSARDRGTGIYEQYF	TGCAGTGCTAGAGATCGAGGGACAGGGATCTACGAGCAGTACTTC
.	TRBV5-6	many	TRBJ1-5	CASSYAAGTPNQPQHF	TGTGCCAGCAGCTACGCTGCCGGGACACCAAATCAGCCCCAGCATTTT
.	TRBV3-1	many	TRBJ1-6	CASSPGQSNSPLHF	TGTGCCAGCAGCCCCGGACAGAGTAATTCACCCCTCCACTTT
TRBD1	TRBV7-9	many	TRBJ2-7	CASSLAPGQGAGEQYF	TGTGCCAGCAGCTTAGCTCCGGGACAGGGGGCGGGGGAGCAGTACTTC
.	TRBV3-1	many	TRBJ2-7	CASSQVQGRGEQYF	TGTGCCAGCAGCCAAGTACAGGGTAGGGGCGAGCAGTACTTC
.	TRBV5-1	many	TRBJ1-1	CASSIKAGSEAFF	TGCGCCAGCAGCATAAAGGCCGGCAGCGAAGCTTTCTTT
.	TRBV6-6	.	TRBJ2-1	CASRTRDRSSYNEQFF	TGTGCCAGCAGAACCCGGGACCGCAGCTCCTACAATGAGCAGTTCTTC
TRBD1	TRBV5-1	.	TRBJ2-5	CASSFGQGRGETQYF	TGCGCCAGCAGCTTCGGACAGGGTAGAGGGGAGACCCAGTACTTC
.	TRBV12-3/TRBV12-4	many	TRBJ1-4	CASSFTGEKLFF	TGTGCCAGCAGTTTCACGGGTGAAAAACTGTTTTTT
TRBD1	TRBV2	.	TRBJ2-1	CASSGTGGSYNEQFF	TGTGCCAGCAGTGGGACAGGGGGCTCCTACAATGAGCAGTTCTTC
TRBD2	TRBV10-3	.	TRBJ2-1	CAIGRATLGLYNEQFF	TGTGCCATCGGTAGGGCCACACTGGGACTATACAATGAGCAGTTCTTC
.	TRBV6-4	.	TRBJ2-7	CASSDRGRRVRSYEQYF	TGTGCCAGCAGTGACAGGGGCAGGAGGGTCCGATCATACGAGCAGTACTTC
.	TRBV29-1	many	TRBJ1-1	CSVGKGRNTEAFF	TGCAGCGTTGGAAAGGGAAGGAACACTGAAGCTTTCTTT
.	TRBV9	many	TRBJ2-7	CASSVGVGSYEQYF	TGTGCCAGCAGCGTAGGAGTCGGCTCCTACGAGCAGTACTTC
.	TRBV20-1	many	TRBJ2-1	CSARDDGTSGSNEQFF	TGCAGTGCTAGAGATGACGGGACTTCCGGTTCCAATGAGCAGTTCTTC
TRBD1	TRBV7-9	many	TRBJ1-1	CASSLVQGGAFF	TGTGCCAGCAGCTTAGTACAGGGGGGAGCTTTCTTT
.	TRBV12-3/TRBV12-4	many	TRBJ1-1	CASSPYRNTEAFF	TGTGCCAGCAGTCCGTACAGGAACACTGAAGCTTTCTTT
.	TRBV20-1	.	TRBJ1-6	CSGAGGYNSPLHF	TGCAGTGGGGCCGGGGGGTATAATTCACCCCTCCACTTT
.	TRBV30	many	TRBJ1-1	CAWRDNRDTEAFF	TGTGCCTGGAGGGACAACCGGGACACTGAAGCTTTCTTT
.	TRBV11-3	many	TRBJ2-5	CASSPRVGEPQYF	TGTGCCAGCAGCCCCCGCGTCGGTGAGCCCCAGTACTTC
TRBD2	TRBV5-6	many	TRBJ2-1	CASSLEIAGVDLSGEQFF	TGTGCCAGCAGCTTGGAAATAGCGGGGGTTGATCTTTCGGGAGAGCAGTTCTTC
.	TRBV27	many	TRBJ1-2	CASSFGGLYGYTF	TGTGCCAGCAGTTTCGGGGGACTCTATGGCTACACCTTC
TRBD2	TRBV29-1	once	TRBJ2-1	CSVVRRENNEQFF	TGCAGCGTTGTGCGGCGGGAGAACAATGAGCAGTTCTTC
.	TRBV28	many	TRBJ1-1	CASSHNKNTEAFF	TGTGCCAGCAGTCATAACAAGAACACTGAAGCTTTCTTT
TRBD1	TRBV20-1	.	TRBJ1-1	CSAEGTGYNEAFF	TGCAGCGCGGAGGGGACAGGATACAATGAAGCTTTCTTT
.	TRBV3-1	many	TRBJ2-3	CASSQKHTDTQYF	TGTGCCAGCAGCCAAAAACACACAGATACGCAGTATTTT
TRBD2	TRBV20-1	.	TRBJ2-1	CSAPPNGLAGGTEQFF	TGCAGTGCTCCTCCAAACGGACTAGCGGGAGGTACTGAGCAGTTCTTC
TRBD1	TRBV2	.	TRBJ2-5	CASSVRAAGGVETQYF	TGTGCCAGCAGTGTAAGGGCGGCAGGGGGAGTGGAGACCCAGTACTTC
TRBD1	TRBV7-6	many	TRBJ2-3	CASSLAPGQGEADTQYF	TGTGCCAGCAGCTTAGCGCCTGGACAGGGAGAGGCAGATACGCAGTATTTT
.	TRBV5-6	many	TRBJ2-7	CASSPQPEPTSYEQYF	TGTGCCAGCAGCCCCCAACCGGAGCCAACCTCCTACGAGCAGTACTTC
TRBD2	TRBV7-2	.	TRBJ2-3	CASSLGGGTQYF	TGTGCCAGCAGCTTGGGGGGGGGGACGCAGTATTTT
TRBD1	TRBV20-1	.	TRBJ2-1	CGASAGTGLGNERFF	TGCGGTGCTAGTGCCGGGACAGGGTTAGGCAATGAGCGGTTCTTC
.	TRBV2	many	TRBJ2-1	CASCRYGSDPFLDEQFF	TGTGCCAGCTGTAGGTATGGGTCGGACCCTTTCCTTGATGAGCAGTTCTTC